A selection of T cell receptor beta chains follows, all from one sample in a study of CD8 T cells in Susac syndrome. TCRdb reprocessed the immunoSEQ multiplex PCR reads with MiXCR, giving one entry per CDR3 protein. The sample consists of roughly 190,000 distinct CDR3 sequences, over 90% of them appearing once. Sequencing was carried out using CD8+ T cells from PBMCs. All receptors derive from a human donor with Susac syndrome. Each CDR3 is given with its conserved first and last residue. D genes are given only for firm matches. The size entry is marked missing in some rows and otherwise reads once, few, many or a size class.

TRBV28	TRBD1	14	NA	TRBJ2-7	TGTGCCAGCAGCGGGACAGGGGTATTGCACGAGCAGTACTTC	CASSGTGVLHEQYF
TRBV4-1	TRBD2	16	NA	TRBJ2-1	TGCGCCAGCAGCCAAGATTACACTAGCGGGGCCAATGAGCAGTTCTTC	CASSQDYTSGANEQFF
TRBV6-2/TRBV6-3	TRBD1	14	NA	TRBJ1-1	TGTGCCAGCAGTGATACCGGGACAGGGGCTGAAGCTTTCTTT	CASSDTGTGAEAFF
TRBV28	NA	16	NA	TRBJ2-5	TGTGCCAGCAGTTTGCTACCGGGACGGGCCCAAGAGACCCAGTACTTC	CASSLLPGRAQETQYF
TRBV6-5	NA	14	NA	TRBJ1-5	TGTGCCAGCAGCCCCGTGGTGGCGAATCAGCCCCAGCATTTT	CASSPVVANQPQHF
TRBV13	NA	15	NA	TRBJ2-7	TGTGCCAGCAGCCAACTTGGGGTAACGGAAAACGAGCAGTACTTC	CASSQLGVTENEQYF
TRBV5-4	TRBD1	14	NA	TRBJ2-3	TGTGCCAGCAGCCCAAATGACAGGGCGGATACGCAGTATTTT	CASSPNDRADTQYF
TRBV25-1	TRBD1	16	NA	TRBJ2-7	TGTGCCAGCAGTGGTGACTTCTTTGACAGGGACTACGAGCAGTACTTC	CASSGDFFDRDYEQYF
TRBV27	NA	13	NA	TRBJ2-1	TGTGCCAGCAGTTTATCGCTCTACCATGAGCAGTTCTTC	CASSLSLYHEQFF
TRBV20-1	NA	13	NA	TRBJ2-3	TGCAGTGCTAGGGAGGGGATAACAGATACGCAGTATTTT	CSAREGITDTQYF
TRBV28	NA	15	NA	TRBJ2-3	TGTGCCAGCAGTTTAAAGCAGGGGCTCACAGATACGCAGTATTTT	CASSLKQGLTDTQYF
TRBV20-1	NA	12	NA	TRBJ2-3	TGCAGTGCTAGAGAAGGGGGAGATACGCAGTATTTT	CSAREGGDTQYF
TRBV24-1	NA	12	NA	TRBJ2-1	TGTGCCACCAGTGATATATACAATGAGCAGTTCTTC	CATSDIYNEQFF
TRBV5-1	TRBD1	13	NA	TRBJ1-1	TGCGCCAGCTTTGCGGACAGGCCGTCTGAAGCTTTCTTT	CASFADRPSEAFF
TRBV7-8	NA	14	NA	TRBJ2-3	TGTGCCAGCAGCAGCTACGCGAGCACAGATACGCAGTATTTT	CASSSYASTDTQYF
TRBV20-1	NA	14	NA	TRBJ1-1	TGCAGTGCTAGTTGGCCCGGTGGGTACACTGAAGCTTTCTTT	CSASWPGGYTEAFF
TRBV5-6	NA	14	NA	TRBJ2-5	TGTGCCAGCAGCTTGGAAAAGTACCAAGAGACCCAGTACTTC	CASSLEKYQETQYF
TRBV29-1	TRBD1	15	once	TRBJ2-3	TGCAGCGTTGAGAGGGACAGCATAGCCACAGATACGCAGTATTTT	CSVERDSIATDTQYF
TRBV6-5	NA	12	few	TRBJ2-1	TGTGCCAGCAGTTACGGTCAGGGTGAGCAGTTCTTC	CASSYGQGEQFF
TRBV24-1	NA	14	few	TRBJ2-3	TGTGCCACCAGTGATCACATGAGCCGCAATACGCAGTATTTT	CATSDHMSRNTQYF
TRBV3-1	NA	12	NA	TRBJ1-1	TGTGCCAGCAGCCTCTTTGTCATGGAAGCTTTCTTT	CASSLFVMEAFF
TRBV30	TRBD1	13	NA	TRBJ2-1	TGTGCCTGGACCCACAGGGGTTCTCATGAGCAGTTCTTC	CAWTHRGSHEQFF
TRBV5-6	TRBD2	18	NA	TRBJ2-1	TGTGCCAGCAGCTTGCGGGGGGGCACCGTCGGAATGTACAATGAGCAGTTCTTC	CASSLRGGTVGMYNEQFF
TRBV7-8	NA	12	NA	TRBJ2-7	TGTGCCAGCAGCAAGGCCTCTTACGAGCAGTACTTC	CASSKASYEQYF
TRBV20-1	TRBD2	15	NA	TRBJ2-1	TGCAGTGCTGCCCCCCTAGCGGCTTATGGGGATGAGCAGTTCTTC	CSAAPLAAYGDEQFF
TRBV16	TRBD1	14	once	TRBJ2-2	TGTGCCAGCAGCCCCACAGGGGAAGCCGGGGAGCTGTTTTTT	CASSPTGEAGELFF
TRBV13	TRBD2	11	few	TRBJ2-7	TGTGCCAGCGGAGCGGGGTACGAGCAGTACTTC	CASGAGYEQYF
TRBV12-3/TRBV12-4	NA	12	once	TRBJ2-3	TGTGCCAGCAGTTTATGGTCAGATACGCAGTATTTT	CASSLWSDTQYF
TRBV13	NA	16	once	TRBJ2-7	TGTGCCAGCAGCTTAGGGGGGACACCAGCTACCTACGAGCAGTACTTC	CASSLGGTPATYEQYF